Below, 29 T cell receptor beta chains from the same sample are listed, as sequenced in a study of OX40 agonist ivuxolimab in advanced cancers. TCRdb keeps only in-frame clones here, not all; method: immunoSEQ multiplex PCR. The table records around 83,000 clones, roughly nine tenths of them present only once. The material was CD4+ or CD8+ T cells sorted from blood, obtained in a trial of the OX40 agonist ivuxolimab. These receptors were taken from an adult with an advanced solid tumor such as melanoma, head and neck, liver or kidney cancer.

This rearrangement joins TRBV5-1 to TRBJ2-5; 9 bases align to TRBD2. This CDR3 is 16 amino acids long. The V gene's germline CDR1 is SGHRS and CDR2 YFSETQ. V trimming: 2 bases; J trimming: 3 bases; junction bases outside the gene matches: 8. In DNA form, the CDR3 reads TGCGCCAGCAGCTTCCCGGCTAGCGGGGCCAAAGAGACCCAGTACTTC. Residues: CASSFPASGAKETQYF.

The V call is TRBV9, the J call TRBJ1-2; D gene ambiguous. The CDR3 is 15 residues long. CDR1 is SGDLS and CDR2 is YYNGEE in the germline V gene. Between the trimmed V and J ends, which lost 3 bases and 2 bases, there was a span of 14 bases. Written as DNA, the CDR3 is TGTGCCAGCAGCGCTCCCCCGGGTGGGAACTATGGCTACACCTTC. Translation gives CASSAPPGGNYGYTF. The full variable domain, with the rest looked up from reference TRBV9 and TRBJ1-2, is DSGVTQTPKHLITATGQRVTLRCSPRSGDLSVYWYQQSLDQGLQFLIQYYNGEERAKGNILERFSAQQFPDLHSELNLSSLELGDSALYFCASSAPPGGNYGYTFGSGTRLTVV.

The chain links TRBV7-9 to TRBJ2-3; 8 bases align to TRBD1. Trimming at V came to 5 bases and at J to 4 bases, leaving 5 bases not matched to a gene. This CDR3 is 14 amino acids long. In germline, CDR1 is SEHNR, CDR2 FQNEAQ (reference sequence). CDR3 nucleotide sequence: TGTGCCAGCAGCGCCAGGGGGCTTGCAGATACGCAGTATTTT. Encoded protein: CASSARGLADTQYF.

The chain employs TRBV10-3 and TRBJ2-2; D remains unclear. The germline gives CDR1 ENHRY, CDR2 SYGVKD. The CDR3 has 12 residues. Trimming cost V 8 bases and J 3 bases, with 7 bases left between them. CDR3 DNA: TGTGCCATCCGGGCAGACACCGGGGAGCTGTTTTTT. Amino acids: CAIRADTGELFF.

This rearrangement joins TRBV18 to TRBJ1-2; D gene uncertain. V was cut by 3 bases and J by 1 base, with 15 bases left in between. Germline CDR1 reads KGHSH; CDR2 reads LQKENI. The length of the CDR3 is 16 residues. This chain's CDR3 is CASSPSQIGVNYGYTF. CDR3 nucleotides: TGTGCCAGCTCACCGTCTCAAATCGGCGTTAACTATGGCTACACCTTC. Supplemented by reference TRBV18 and TRBJ1-2, the full variable domain reads NAGVMQNPRHLVRRRGQEARLRCSPMKGHSHVYWYRQLPEEGLKFMVYLQKENIIDESGMPKERFSAEFPKEGPSILRIQQVVRGDSAAYFCASSPSQIGVNYGYTFGSGTRLTVV.

The chain joins TRBV6-5 to TRBJ2-5; TRBD2 matches at 11 bases. J gave up 4 bases and V 10 bases, and 11 bases lay outside the gene matches. The germline V gene encodes CDR1 MNHEY and CDR2 SVGAGI. CDR3 length: 15 residues. The CDR3 bases are TGTGCCACCACGAGTACTAGCGGGAGTCGAGAGACCCAGTACTTC. Its translation: CATTSTSGSRETQYF.

V is TRBV30 and J is TRBJ1-2, with TRBD1 as a possible D gene (6 bases). The V end lost 4 bases, the J end lost 6 bases, and 21 bases lay between the germline ends. Per the germline V gene, CDR1 is GTSNPN and CDR2 is SVGIG (reference sequence). The CDR3 covers 15 residues. The CDR3 DNA reads as TGTGCCTGGAAGCCGCAGGGGTTTCAATTCAATGGCTACACCTTC. Translation: CAWKPQGFQFNGYTF.

The chain is built from TRBV2 and TRBJ2-3, with 8 bases aligning to TRBD2. Germline V gives CDR1 SNHLY, CDR2 FYNNEI. V gave up 5 bases and J gave up 4 bases; unmatched junction bases: 8. The CDR3 contains 15 residues. The CDR3 sequence: CASSKSGSGADTQYF. The CDR3 DNA reads TGTGCCAGCAGTAAAAGCGGGAGTGGCGCAGATACGCAGTATTTT.

This sequence joins TRBV28 and TRBJ2-3; 10 nucleotides match TRBD1. Germline CDR1 reads MDHEN; CDR2 reads SYDVKM. The CDR3 sequence is 16 residues long. V trimming: 5 bases; J trimming: 4 bases; junction bases outside the gene matches: 9. The CDR3 reads CASSLAGDRGPDTQYF. The CDR3 bases are TGTGCCAGCAGTCTCGCAGGGGACAGGGGACCAGATACGCAGTATTTT.

The CDR3 nucleotides read TGTGCCAGCAGTTTGGGATTCGGACTAGCGGGAGAGGGGAATGAGCAGTTCTTC. Amino acid sequence: CASSLGFGLAGEGNEQFF. This rearrangement joins TRBV28 to TRBJ2-1, with TRBD2 matching over 13 bases. There are 18 residues in the CDR3. With 3 bases clipped from V and 7 bases from J, the junction kept 12 bases outside the gene matches. The V gene's germline CDR1 is MDHEN and CDR2 SYDVKM.

This chain joins TRBV18 and TRBJ2-7; weak D call: TRBD1 (6 bases). This CDR3 is 16 amino acids long. Deletions cut 0 bases from V and 0 bases from J, with 12 bases between. CDR1 and CDR2 from the germline V gene are KGHSH and LQKENI. In DNA form, the CDR3 reads TGTGCCAGCTCACCACCGACAGGAAAAACCTCCTACGAGCAGTACTTC. It yields the protein CASSPPTGKTSYEQYF. The full variable domain, its missing parts supplied by reference TRBV18 and TRBJ2-7, is NAGVMQNPRHLVRRRGQEARLRCSPMKGHSHVYWYRQLPEEGLKFMVYLQKENIIDESGMPKERFSAEFPKEGPSILRIQQVVRGDSAAYFCASSPPTGKTSYEQYFGPGTRLTVT.

The chain uses TRBV29-1 and TRBJ2-2; TRBD2 is a possible D gene (6 bases). There are 14 residues in the CDR3. Per the germline V gene, CDR1 is SQVTM and CDR2 is ANQGSEA. V was clipped by 3 bases and J by 4 bases, with 12 bases between them. For the CDR3, the DNA is TGCAGCGTTGAGGCGGGACTTCCCACCGGGGAGCTGTTTTTT. Protein: CSVEAGLPTGELFF.

The rearrangement links TRBV6-1 to TRBJ2-7, with D unresolved. Germline V gene data show CDR1 as MNHNS and CDR2 as SASEGT. Trimming pared 8 bases from V and 1 base from J, leaving 18 bases between. The CDR3 runs 15 residues. The CDR3 DNA follows: TGTGCCAGCTACCGGACCGGGTCTGGGTCCTACGAGCAGTACTTC. This encodes CASYRTGSGSYEQYF.

The J gene is TRBJ2-7, the V gene TRBV19; 8 nucleotides line up with TRBD2. V trimming: 5 bases; J trimming: 3 bases; junction bases outside the gene matches: 6. Germline loops: CDR1 LNHDA, CDR2 SQIVND (reference sequence). The CDR3 covers 14 residues. CDR3 DNA sequence: TGTGCCAGTAGTCGAGGCGGGGGGCACTACGAGCAGTACTTC. Amino acids: CASSRGGGHYEQYF.

The V and J genes are TRBV4-2 and TRBJ2-3, with 7 bases lining up with TRBD2. CDR1 and CDR2 from the germline V gene are LGHNA and YNFKEQ. The CDR3 length is 16 residues. The V segment lost 0 bases and the J segment 8 bases; nucleotides outside the gene matches: 11. DNA of the CDR3: TGTGCCAGCAGCCAAGATCGGGCGGGAGAGCCGAGTACGCAGTATTTT. Amino acid sequence: CASSQDRAGEPSTQYF.

The J gene is TRBJ2-7, the V gene TRBV30; TRBD2 agrees at 8 bases. This CDR3 is built from 13 residues. Trimming took 4 bases from V and 6 from J; bases not matched to a gene: 8. The V gene's germline CDR1 is GTSNPN and CDR2 SVGIG (reference sequence). CDR3 amino acids: CAWKGLVGGEQYF. CDR3 DNA: TGTGCCTGGAAGGGACTAGTAGGTGGCGAGCAGTACTTC. Full variable domain (remainder filled in from reference TRBV30 and TRBJ2-7): SQTIHQWPATLVQPVGSPLSLECTVEGTSNPNLYWYRQAAGRGLQLLFYSVGIGQISSEVPQNLSASRPQDRQFILSSKKLLLSDSGFYLCAWKGLVGGEQYFGPGTRLTVT.

V gene TRBV10-3 combines with J gene TRBJ1-5; 7 bases are shared with TRBD1. The CDR3 has 15 residues. With 3 bases clipped from V and 6 bases from J, the junction kept 8 bases outside the gene matches. The V gene's germline CDR1 is ENHRY and CDR2 SYGVKD. The CDR3 loop is CAISDSGGEVQPQHF. The DNA for the CDR3 is TGTGCCATCAGTGACTCAGGGGGTGAGGTTCAGCCCCAGCATTTT.

The chain uses TRBV27 and TRBJ2-1, with a weak D call TRBD2 (5 bases). Between the trimmed V and J ends, which lost 8 bases and 6 bases, there was a span of 17 bases. The CDR3 is made up of 14 amino acids. Germline CDR1 is MNHEY and CDR2 is SMNVEV (reference sequence). DNA of the CDR3: TGTGCCAGCGGTGGACTCCTTGTATCCAATGAGCAGTTCTTC. Translation: CASGGLLVSNEQFF.

The chain carries TRBV11-3 and TRBJ2-1; 12 bases are shared with TRBD2. Germline V gene sequence: CDR1 SGHNT, CDR2 YENEEA. V gave up 3 bases and J gave up 10 bases; unmatched junction bases: 1. The CDR3 has 13 amino acids. CDR3 sequence: CASSFGLAGEQFF. CDR3 coding DNA: TGTGCCAGCAGCTTCGGACTAGCGGGAGAGCAGTTCTTC. The complete variable domain, with remaining parts taken from reference TRBV11-3 and TRBJ2-1, reads EAGVVQSPRYKIIEKKQPVAFWCNPISGHNTLYWYLQNLGQGPELLIRYENEEAVDDSQLPKDRFSAERLKGVDSTLKIQPAELGDSAVYLCASSFGLAGEQFFGPGTRLTVL.

CDR3 sequence (DNA): TGCGCCAGCAGCTTGGGACAGGGAAGGGCGGCCGGGGAGCTGTTTTTT. Residues: CASSLGQGRAAGELFF. The chain joins TRBV5-1 to TRBJ2-2; 7 nucleotides match TRBD1. CDR3 length: 16 amino acids. The V segment lost 0 bases and the J segment 6 bases; nucleotides outside the gene matches: 8. Germline V gives CDR1 SGHRS, CDR2 YFSETQ.

This clone appeared a few times. The chain carries TRBV5-6 and TRBJ1-1, with a possible D match to TRBD1 (6 bases). V gave up 5 bases and J gave up 6 bases, with 14 bases separating them. Germline CDR1 reads SGHDT; CDR2 reads YYEEEE. CDR3 length equals 13 residues. CDR3 nucleotide sequence: TGTGCCAGCAGGGACAGTAAGGGGGCTGAAGCTTTCTTT. Amino acid sequence: CASRDSKGAEAFF.

This clone was observed once. V and J are TRBV5-1 and TRBJ2-3; D remains unclear. Germline V CDR1 and CDR2: SGHRS, YFSETQ. CDR3 length: 16 residues. Trimming left V 7 bases short and J 0 bases short, with 18 bases between. The CDR3 DNA reads as TGCGCCAGCTCCTCTAGAGGTAGAGAAAGCACAGATACGCAGTATTTT. As protein: CASSSRGRESTDTQYF. The variable domain in full, with the rest retrieved from reference TRBV5-1 and TRBJ2-3, is KAGVTQTPRYLIKTRGQQVTLSCSPISGHRSVSWYQQTPGQGLQFLFEYFSETQRNKGNFPGRFSGRQFSNSRSEMNVSTLELGDSALYLCASSSRGRESTDTQYFGPGTRLTVL.

The chain is built from TRBV5-1 and TRBJ2-3; no clear D gene. The CDR3 length is 15 residues. Germline CDR1 SGHRS, CDR2 YFSETQ. V dropped 2 bases and J dropped 2 bases, with 12 bases sitting between them. The CDR3 DNA reads TGCGCCAGCAGCTTTAGTTCCAGTTTCACAGATACGCAGTATTTT. It encodes CASSFSSSFTDTQYF.

This clone was seen a few times. V gene TRBV30 combines with J gene TRBJ1-1; weak D call: TRBD1 (5 bases). The CDR3 is 13 amino acids. Germline V gives CDR1 GTSNPN, CDR2 SVGIG (reference sequence). Trimming stripped 7 bases from V and 4 bases from J, with 16 bases between. CDR3 in amino acids: CAFKQAVGTEAFF. The CDR3 DNA sequence: TGTGCCTTTAAACAGGCGGTGGGCACTGAAGCTTTCTTT.

This clone showed up just once. The J gene is TRBJ2-7, the V gene TRBV7-8; 11 nucleotides align to TRBD2. The germline V gene encodes CDR1 SGHVS and CDR2 FQNEAQ. The CDR3 covers 14 residues. V was pared by 5 bases and J by 7 bases, with 7 bases of the junction left unmatched. In nucleotides, the CDR3 is TGTGCCAGCAGCCAACTAGCGGGAGCGGGAGAGCAGTACTTC. It codes for CASSQLAGAGEQYF.

The chain links TRBV10-3 to TRBJ2-7; no reliable D call. The germline V gene encodes CDR1 ENHRY and CDR2 SYGVKD. This CDR3 has 13 amino acids. V was clipped by 3 bases and J by 4 bases, with 10 bases between them. The CDR3 sequence is CAISDIRRYEQYF. CDR3 bases: TGTGCCATCAGTGACATCAGGCGATACGAGCAGTACTTC.

J is TRBJ2-7 and V is TRBV28; 8 bases are a match to TRBD1. Per germline, CDR1 MDHEN and CDR2 SYDVKM. The length of the CDR3 is 13 residues. The trim removed 6 bases at V and 2 bases at J, leaving 3 bases unmatched. The CDR3 reads CASRATGAYEQYF. The CDR3 coding sequence is TGTGCCAGCAGGGCGACAGGGGCCTACGAGCAGTACTTC.

As DNA, the CDR3 is TGTGCCAGCAGCTACGGACTAGCGGGAGGTCAAATTACCGGGGAGCTGTTTTTT. This gives the protein CASSYGLAGGQITGELFF. J is TRBJ2-2 and V is TRBV7-8, with 14 positions matching TRBD2. The V gene end was trimmed by 4 bases and the J gene end by 5 bases; junction bases not matched to a gene: 9. There are 18 residues in the CDR3. Germline V gene sequence: CDR1 SGHVS, CDR2 FQNEAQ.

The chain has TRBV27 and TRBJ1-2, with 7 positions matching TRBD1. J lost 7 bases, V lost 5 bases, and 4 bases had no gene match. Per germline, CDR1 MNHEY and CDR2 SMNVEV (reference sequence). This CDR3 contains 12 residues. CDR3: CASSNQGGGYTF. CDR3 DNA sequence: TGTGCCAGCAGTAATCAGGGGGGTGGCTACACCTTC.